This paragraph covers one T cell receptor beta chain sequence. V was pared by 0 bases and J by 5 bases, with 9 bases between. The CDR3 is made up of 13 amino acids. Germline values: CDR1 SGDLS, CDR2 YYNGEE. Random hexamers were used to reverse transcribe an amount of roughly 0.45 to 1 ug RNA. TCRdb analysed the immunoSEQ multiplex PCR reads with MiXCR anew, one entry per CDR3 protein. In the table there are around 280,000 distinct CDR3 sequences, roughly 85% of which are singletons. The record originates from a study of CD8 T cells in Susac syndrome. The sample consisted of CD8+ T cells from PBMCs. The receptor comes from a human donor with multiple sclerosis. The J gene is TRBJ2-7, the V gene TRBV9; a weak D match, TRBD2 (6 bases). CDR3 sequence (DNA): TGTGCCAGCAGCGTAGGGTGGGGGGACGAGCAGTACTTC. Translating gives CASSVGWGDEQYF.